This T cell receptor (beta chain) appears in the sequencing data of a study of T cell changes during pregnancy in multiple sclerosis (dated by TCRdb to about 2019). Context from the whole study: The study examined how the T cell repertoire changed over the course of pregnancy in women with multiple sclerosis.

Library method: the immunoSEQ multiplex PCR assay. Held by TCRdb, this immuneACCESS table contains in-frame sequences only and omits some clones. Under half of the omission traces to an unresolved V gene where checked; the cause of the rest is unknown. In all, the sample holds approximately 43,000 clones, and 84% of those were seen once. In total, the top ten clones hold 0.6% to 0.8% of the sample. Trimming takes 3 bases from V and 0 bases from J, and the germline ends sit 10 bases apart. The germline V gene specifies MNHEY as CDR1 and SVGAGI as CDR2. Spanning cysteine to phenylalanine, the CDR3 consists of 15 amino acids. Only CDR3 DNA is held: 45 bases, read in frame from base 1. With respect to this clone: No cognate antigen has been identified for it. Per-base qualities were not stored, and no clone one base away is much larger.

Sequenced material: CD4+ T cells from peripheral blood mononuclear cells, taken before pregnancy. The origin of this receptor is a female donor with multiple sclerosis, enrolled in a pregnancy study. Here the chain combines TRBV6-5 and TRBJ2-3; the D gene is unclear. The base sequence is TGTGCCAGCAGTTATGAGGCTTATAGCACAGATACGCAGTATTTT. Translated, this gives CASSYEAYSTDTQYF.